Described below is a single TCR beta chain sequence and its context. Its cognate antigen is unknown. Terminally differentiated effector memory CD45RA+ cells were excluded by CCR7 positive selection of CD45RO-negative cells. The sample comes from a study of shared clonotypes between healthy human individuals. Study-level background: Those who served as donors were a couple of women and a few men between the ages of 18 and 49. Study-wide results and limits: The represented genetic and exposure-history diversity was limited by the small number of donors. Shared clonotypes across all four donors exceeded non-shared ones in generation probability. Memory subsets generally showed smaller estimated richness than naive subsets did.

The table came from immunoSEQ multiplex PCR; TCRdb's copy has only in-frame clones and leaves some out. The data show millions of clones, about 95% seen once. Unmatched junction bases numbered 6, after V lost 2 bases and J lost 0 bases. Per germline, CDR1 LGHNA and CDR2 YSLEER. There are 17 residues in the CDR3. Sequences were obtained from naive CD8+ T cells sorted from blood. The clonotype originates from a man aged 18 to 29 in good health. The rearrangement links TRBV4-3 to TRBJ2-2, with 7 bases lining up with TRBD2. The CDR3, as DNA: TGCGCCAGCAGCCAATCCCTGGGAGGGGCGAACACCGGGGAGCTGTTTTTT. Translation gives CASSQSLGGANTGELFF.